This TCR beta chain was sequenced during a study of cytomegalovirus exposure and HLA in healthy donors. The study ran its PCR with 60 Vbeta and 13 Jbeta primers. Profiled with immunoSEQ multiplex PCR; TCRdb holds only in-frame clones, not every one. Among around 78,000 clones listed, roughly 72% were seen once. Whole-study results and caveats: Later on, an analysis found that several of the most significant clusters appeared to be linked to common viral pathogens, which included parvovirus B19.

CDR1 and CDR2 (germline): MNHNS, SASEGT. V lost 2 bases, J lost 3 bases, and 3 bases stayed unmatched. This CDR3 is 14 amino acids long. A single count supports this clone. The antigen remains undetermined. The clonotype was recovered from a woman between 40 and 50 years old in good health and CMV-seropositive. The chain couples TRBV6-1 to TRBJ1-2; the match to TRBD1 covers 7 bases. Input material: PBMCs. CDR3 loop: CASSEMGQHYGYTF. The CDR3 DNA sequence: TGTGCCAGCAGTGAAATGGGACAGCACTATGGCTACACCTTC.